This T cell receptor (beta chain) originates from a study of cytomegalovirus exposure and HLA in healthy donors. PCR employed 60 Vbeta and 13 Jbeta primers. Libraries were prepared by immunoSEQ multiplex PCR; TCRdb keeps only in-frame clonotypes and omits some of them. The sample has approximately 190,000 clones; 65% to 85% are singletons. Looked up from germline, CDR1 is MNHEY and CDR2 is SMNVEV (reference sequence). The CDR3 is made up of 14 amino acids. V was trimmed by 5 bases and J by 1 base, leaving 12 bases between them. V is TRBV27 and J is TRBJ2-7; weak D call: TRBD2 (6 bases). The receptor was isolated from a man aged 45 to 65 in good health and CMV-seronegative. Sequenced: PBMCs. DNA of the CDR3: TGTGCCAGCAGTAGGGCGGGGACTTCCTACGAGCAGTACTTC. Translation: CASSRAGTSYEQYF.